The 26 T cell receptor beta chains below were found in one sample sequenced in a study of CD4 and CD8 cells across lung adenocarcinoma regions listed by TCRdb under 2018. The library was obtained by PCR. The run used a HiSeq X Ten. TCRdb redid the processing of the public reads, applying fastp at Q25 and MiXCR, and retained in-frame beta chains. Each entry merges the rows of one CDR3 protein and shows their most common DNA and genes. This sample gives about 11,000 distinct CDR3 sequences in total; about 50% of them show up just once. Roughly 30% of the sample is taken by the ten largest. The sequenced sample was CD8+ T cells from the center of a lung tumor. What this sample's cell subset or site label stands for: tumor center region. Receptors were obtained from a female donor with lung adenocarcinoma. The CD4 and CD8 labels of this study may be unreliable.

This clonotype came up a few times. The rearrangement uses TRBV6-1 and TRBJ1-5; the D gene is possibly TRBD1 (5 bases). The CDR3 is 14 amino acids. Trimming pared 5 bases from V and 6 bases from J, leaving 14 bases between. CDR1 and CDR2 (germline): MNHNS, SASEGT. CDR3 amino acids: CASSRRDESQPQHF. The CDR3 DNA sequence: TGTGCCAGCAGTCGCCGGGACGAGAGTCAGCCCCAGCATTTT.

This chain links TRBV4-1 with TRBJ2-7; 8 bases match TRBD1. From germline, CDR1 is MGHRA and CDR2 YSYEKL. The CDR3 contains 16 residues. The ends lost 4 bases at V and 3 bases at J; junction bases unmatched: 11. CDR3 nucleotide sequence: TGCGCCAGCAGCCGACTTCCGACAGGGACAGGCTACGAGCAGTACTTC. Translating gives CASSRLPTGTGYEQYF.

Remarks on this clonotype: The junction and the germline gene differ at one end; a read error may be behind it. The DNA of the CDR3 is TGTGCCACCACGGTGGGGAGAGGCAAAGATATTCAGTATTTC. As protein: CATTVGRGKDIQYF. The genes are TRBV6-1 and TRBJ2-3; D possibly corresponds to TRBD2 (5 bases). From germline, CDR1 is MNHNS and CDR2 SASEGT. The CDR3 spans 14 residues.

A few counts support this clonotype. The rearrangement links TRBV27 to TRBJ2-1, with a weak D call TRBD2 (7 bases). The assigned J gene may be wrong: the sequence end matches TRBJ2-7 better. Germline V gene sequence: CDR1 MNHEY, CDR2 SMNVEV (reference sequence). CDR3 length: 14 amino acids. CDR3 in amino acids: CASSFAGAYNEQYF. The CDR3 DNA sequence: TGTGCCAGCAGTTTTGCGGGGGCCTACAATGAGCAGTACTTC.

The chain has TRBV27 and TRBJ1-6, with a possible D match to TRBD1 (5 bases). Germline assignment: CDR1 MNHEY and CDR2 SMNVEV (reference sequence). V lost 6 bases to trimming and J lost 11 bases, with 14 bases between them. This CDR3 is 13 amino acids long. CDR3: CASRGGVGPPLHF. The DNA of the CDR3 is TGTGCCAGCAGGGGGGGTGTTGGTCCACCCCTCCACTTT.

This clonotype was picked up a small number of times. The rearrangement joins TRBV12-3 or TRBV12-4 to TRBJ1-6, with 9 bases aligning to TRBD1. The CDR3 is 13 amino acids. V was pared by 6 bases and J by 9 bases, with 3 bases of the junction left unmatched. The CDR3 nucleotides read TGTGCCAGCAGACGGGACAGGGCTTCACCCCTCCACTTT. It is translated as CASRRDRASPLHF.

Comment on this clonotype: At one of its ends the junction is not consistent with the germline gene, which may arise from a read error. V gene TRBV6-5 combines with J gene TRBJ2-4; D ambiguous. Per germline, CDR1 MNHEY and CDR2 SVGAGI. The CDR3 length is 13 residues. CDR3 sequence reads: CARRFSWENTQYF. CDR3 coding DNA: TGTGCCAGGAGGTTCTCGTGGGAAAACACGCAGTATTTC.

This clonotype turned up a few times. This chain connects TRBV4-1 to TRBJ1-1; D is ambiguous. This CDR3 region has 13 residues. V lost 5 bases to trimming and J lost 0 bases, with 7 bases between them. CDR1 and CDR2 (germline): MGHRA, YSYEKL. The CDR3 spells CASSKGMNTEAFF. The DNA of the CDR3 is TGCGCCAGCAGCAAGGGAATGAACACTGAAGCTTTCTTT.

CDR3 in amino acids: CASSQVLAGVGETQYF. CDR3 bases: TGCGCCAGCAGCCAAGTACTAGCGGGAGTTGGTGAGACCCAGTACTTC. This chain links TRBV4-1 with TRBJ2-5; 11 nucleotides align to TRBD2. Germline trimming cut 1 base from V and 5 bases from J; bases unmatched to any gene: 6. Per the germline V gene, CDR1 is MGHRA and CDR2 is YSYEKL. CDR3 length: 16 amino acids.

The chain joins TRBV27 to TRBJ2-1, with 7 nucleotides matching TRBD2. Germline loops: CDR1 MNHEY, CDR2 SMNVEV (reference sequence). J lost 9 bases, V lost 8 bases, and 13 bases had no gene match. There are 14 residues in the CDR3. In nucleotides, the CDR3 is TGTGCCAGCTCATCCCCGGGACTACGCGGTGAGCAGTTCTTC. Protein: CASSSPGLRGEQFF.

This CDR3 reads CASSDGARDTEAFF. The CDR3 DNA reads as TGTGCCAGCAGTGACGGGGCGCGGGACACTGAAGCTTTCTTT. The genes are TRBV25-1 and TRBJ1-1, with a possible D match to TRBD1 (5 bases). The CDR3 runs to 14 residues. CDR1 MGHDK and CDR2 SYGVNS come from the germline V gene. The ends were cut back, 3 bases at V and 3 bases at J, with 11 bases in the middle.

The chain carries TRBV7-6 and TRBJ2-2, with D perhaps TRBD2 (5 bases). Germline V gene sequence: CDR1 SGHVS, CDR2 FNYEAQ. The CDR3 is 14 amino acids. The germline V and J ends were trimmed by 5 bases and 2 bases, with 9 bases remaining between them. The CDR3 sequence is CASSGGLNTGELFF. The CDR3 nucleotides are TGTGCCAGCAGCGGTGGACTCAACACCGGGGAGCTGTTTTTT.

A word on this clonotype: At one end the junction does not follow the germline gene, possibly because of a read error. The J gene is TRBJ2-4, the V gene TRBV6-5; the D is unclear. CDR3 length: 15 amino acids. Germline loops: CDR1 MNHEY, CDR2 SVGAGI. For the CDR3, the DNA is TGTGCCAGCAGTTACGCGGAAGGAGCCACAGACATTCAGTACTTT. Translating gives CASSYAEGATDIQYF.

The rearrangement links TRBV4-1 to TRBJ2-3; 8 bases align to TRBD2. V was clipped by 3 bases and J by 6 bases; unmatched bases: 8. Germline CDR1 and CDR2: MGHRA and YSYEKL. This CDR3 comprises 15 residues. This CDR3 is CASSQSGGSGDTQYF. CDR3 nucleotide sequence: TGCGCCAGCAGCCAGAGCGGGGGCTCAGGGGATACGCAGTATTTT.

The chain has TRBV6-1 and TRBJ2-1, with 9 bases lining up with TRBD2. The CDR3 spans 17 residues. Losses at the gene ends were 7 bases for V and 6 bases for J; bases not matched to a gene: 16. Germline-derived CDR1 and CDR2 are MNHNS and SASEGT. CDR3 bases: TGTGCCAGCACCGACCCTGGGCTAGCGGGACATCCCAATGAGCAGTTCTTC. The encoded protein is CASTDPGLAGHPNEQFF.

This clonotype is deemed medium-sized. This sequence joins TRBV6-1 and TRBJ1-1; 7 bases match TRBD1. The CDR3 consists of 16 residues. CDR1 MNHNS and CDR2 SASEGT come from the germline V gene. The trim removed 6 bases at V and 4 bases at J, leaving 14 bases unmatched. The CDR3 region is CASRNVPDAGGTEAFF. CDR3 nucleotides: TGTGCCAGCAGGAATGTACCCGATGCAGGGGGCACTGAAGCTTTCTTT.

There are many counts of this clonotype. The chain employs TRBV7-3 and TRBJ2-1; TRBD2 aligns across 11 bases. The J call is in doubt because the DNA end fits TRBJ2-7 better. CDR3 length: 13 amino acids. Germline CDR1 is SGHTA and CDR2 is FQGTGA. The CDR3 sequence: CASSQGLAGEQYF. CDR3 DNA sequence: TGTGCCAGCAGCCAAGGACTAGCGGGCGAGCAGTACTTC.

To note about this clonotype: The germline gene is not matched at one end of the junction; a read error may be the cause. The chain carries TRBV10-3 and TRBJ2-3, with D maybe TRBD2 (6 bases). The CDR3 loop spans 15 amino acids. From germline, CDR1 is ENHRY and CDR2 SYGVKD. This CDR3 reads CAAGPRGRGQDTQYF. CDR3 sequence (DNA): TGTGCCGCGGGGCCGAGGGGCCGTGGCCAAGATACCCAGTATTTC.

By sample fraction, this clonotype is medium-sized. The V gene is TRBV4-1, the J gene TRBJ2-1; the match to TRBD2 covers 7 bases. This CDR3 is built from 19 residues. With 0 bases clipped from V and 0 bases from J, the junction kept 11 bases outside the gene matches. CDR1 and CDR2 (germline): MGHRA, YSYEKL. The CDR3 here is CASSQEGLRAGSSYNEQFF. Written as DNA, the CDR3 is TGCGCCAGCAGCCAAGAGGGCCTCCGAGCGGGGAGCTCCTACAATGAGCAGTTCTTC.

Only one count was recorded for this clonotype. The chain links TRBV27 to TRBJ2-1; a possible D gene is TRBD2 (6 bases). CDR3 length: 18 residues. Germline V gives CDR1 MNHEY, CDR2 SMNVEV (reference sequence). The V gene lost 0 bases and the J gene lost 0 bases, with 15 bases spanning the gap. CDR3 nucleotide sequence: TGTGCCAGCAGTTTATCAGCGGGCTTACTCCTCTCCTACAATGAGCAGTTCTTC. It translates to CASSLSAGLLLSYNEQFF.

The chain couples TRBV6-1 to TRBJ2-3; D is possibly TRBD1 (6 bases). The V end was cut by 3 bases, the J end by 4 bases, with 11 bases between. CDR3 length equals 14 residues. In germline, CDR1 is MNHNS, CDR2 SASEGT. CDR3 sequence reads: CASSDTSGADTQYF. For the CDR3, the DNA is TGTGCCAGCAGTGACACCTCAGGGGCAGATACGCAGTATTTT.

As concerns this clonotype: The junction departs from the called germline gene at one end, perhaps through a read error. The chain recombines TRBV6-1 with TRBJ2-4, with 10 bases fitting TRBD2. Germline CDR1 reads MNHNS; CDR2 reads SASEGT. This CDR3 spans 15 amino acids. The CDR3 DNA reads as TGTGCCAGCAGTCCGAGCGGGGGGGGCAAAAACACTCAGTACTTT. As protein: CASSPSGGGKNTQYF.

CDR3 protein: CASSLAGGPGVQFF. In DNA, the CDR3 is TGTGCCAGCAGTCTAGCGGGGGGGCCCGGTGTGCAGTTCTTC. The chain is built from TRBV6-4 and TRBJ2-1, with 12 bases fitting TRBD2. The CDR3 is 14 residues long. The V and J ends lost 5 bases and 12 bases, in that order; junction bases with no gene match: 8. CDR1 MRHNA and CDR2 SNTAGT come from the germline V gene.

This clonotype was observed many times. The rearrangement uses TRBV10-2 and TRBJ1-1; 10 positions match TRBD1. Germline-derived CDR1 and CDR2 are WSHSY and SAAADI. The CDR3 is 14 amino acids. The V and J ends lost 6 bases and 4 bases, in that order; junction bases with no gene match: 5. DNA of the CDR3: TGCGCCAGCAGAGACAGGGGGCTAAGCACTGAAGCTTTCTTT. Translating gives CASRDRGLSTEAFF.

CDR3 sequence reads: CASAPGTTRNQPLHF. The CDR3 DNA is TGTGCCAGCGCGCCGGGGACAACGCGCAATCAGCCCCTCCACTTT. The V gene is TRBV6-1, the J gene TRBJ1-5; maybe TRBD1 (6 bases). The DNA end lines up better with TRBJ1-6; the J call may be wrong. Germline CDR1 reads MNHNS; CDR2 reads SASEGT. The CDR3 has 15 amino acids.

The V call is TRBV6-1, the J call TRBJ2-5; possibly TRBD1 for D (5 bases). The CDR3 consists of 14 residues. The V gene's germline CDR1 is MNHNS and CDR2 SASEGT. V lost 3 bases to trimming and J lost 7 bases, with 15 bases between them. CDR3 nucleotide sequence: TGTGCCAGCAGTGAGGGGCTCCTCTGGGGGACCCAGTACTTC. Translating it yields CASSEGLLWGTQYF.